This TCR beta chain comes out of a study of blood T cell repertoires in COVID-19. About the study: Samples of COVID-19 (acute and convalescent) were obtained from the United States, Italy and Spain. The cDNA or gDNA used as material had been derived from T cells, B-cell-depleted T cells, or PBMCs.

The authors' processing: Reference gene primer amplification gave estimated nucleated cell counts. Sequencing was performed with immunoSEQ multiplex PCR; in TCRdb, only in-frame clones are kept and a portion is missing. That table is the source of V, J and clone size, and D and trimming were worked out from the DNA. The sample has fewer than 200,000 clones, about 76% seen once. The CDR3 has 14 residues. The trim removed 4 bases at V and 2 bases at J, leaving 2 bases unmatched. Germline V gene sequence: CDR1 MGHDK, CDR2 SYGVNS. This clone was recorded at least ten times. The TCR was taken from a woman aged 45 to 65 with active or convalescent COVID-19. The sequenced sample consisted of peripheral blood. The V and J genes are TRBV25-1 and TRBJ2-1; 7 bases fit TRBD1. CDR3 nucleotides: TGTGCCAGCAGTGCCGGGACAGCCTACAATGAGCAGTTCTTC. It specifies CASSAGTAYNEQFF.